Presented here are 29 T cell receptor beta chains from one specimen sequenced in a study of blood T cell repertoires in COVID-19. Data came from immunoSEQ multiplex PCR; TCRdb stores just in-frame clones and leaves some out. Of 150,000 to 200,000 clones detected, roughly 80% appear once; the ten largest clones hold around 2.8%. Sequencing was done on a sample of peripheral blood. The receptors stem from a man between 70 and 80 years old with acute or convalescent COVID-19.

This chain uses TRBV19 with TRBJ2-4; no clear D. Germline V gives CDR1 LNHDA, CDR2 SQIVND (reference sequence). The CDR3 totals 16 residues. V gave up 9 bases and J gave up 5 bases, with 23 bases separating them. CDR3 in amino acids: CASPSCKPDLENIQYF. CDR3 bases: TGTGCCAGCCCAAGCTGCAAACCCGATCTGGAAAACATTCAGTACTTC.

The rearrangement links TRBV7-8 to TRBJ1-1; 7 nucleotides agree with TRBD1. Germline CDR1 is SGHVS and CDR2 is FQNEAQ. The CDR3 has 17 amino acids. V dropped 5 bases and J dropped 3; count of bases not matched to a gene: 15. CDR3 nucleotides: TGTGCCAGCAGCGGATACAGGGGCCCAGGGATGGACACTGAAGCTTTCTTT. Protein: CASSGYRGPGMDTEAFF.

The chain joins TRBV7-7 to TRBJ2-2; no firm D call. The CDR3 length is 13 residues. Germline lookup yields CDR1 SSHAT and CDR2 FNYEAQ (reference sequence). V lost 5 bases and J lost 6, with 10 bases in between. CDR3 DNA: TGTGCCAGCAGCGCCGACTCGGCCGGGGAGCTGTTTTTT. Its protein is CASSADSAGELFF.

This sequence joins TRBV24-1 and TRBJ2-2; D is unclear. The CDR3 spans 18 residues. Trimming took 0 bases from V and 4 from J, leaving 17 bases between them. Per germline, CDR1 KGHDR and CDR2 SFDVKD. CDR3 coding DNA: TGTGCCACCAGTGATTTGCTCCCAGGTCCTATGGGCACCGGGGAGCTGTTTTTT. Residues: CATSDLLPGPMGTGELFF.

The chain combines TRBV7-9 with TRBJ2-5, with D tentatively TRBD1 (6 bases). Germline CDR1 reads SEHNR; CDR2 reads FQNEAQ (reference sequence). The germline V and J ends were trimmed by 3 bases and 7 bases, with 18 bases remaining between them. CDR3 size: 15 residues. CDR3 loop: CASSFVPTRGGTQYF. In DNA, the CDR3 is TGTGCCAGCAGCTTTGTGCCGACAAGAGGGGGGACCCAGTACTTC.

This clone showed up many times. The chain uses TRBV6-5 and TRBJ2-7; tentatively, D is TRBD1 (5 bases). This CDR3 region has 13 residues. V lost 6 bases and J lost 5, with 14 bases in between. The germline V gene has CDR1 MNHEY and CDR2 SVGAGI. The CDR3 is CASRWQGEHEQYF. The CDR3 DNA reads as TGTGCCAGCAGGTGGCAGGGTGAACACGAGCAGTACTTC.

The chain links TRBV23-1 to TRBJ2-7, with 10 bases identical to TRBD1. TRBV23-1 is placed among ORFs of uncertain function. The CDR3 runs 15 residues. The V and J ends lost 3 bases and 5 bases, in that order; junction bases with no gene match: 7. The CDR3, as DNA: TGCGCCAGCAGTCACCGGGACAGGGGTAGGAACGAGCAGTACTTC. Translating gives CASSHRDRGRNEQYF.

J is TRBJ1-2 and V is TRBV6-5; TRBD1 aligns across 8 bases. J lost 8 bases, V lost 4 bases, and 15 bases had no gene match. From germline, CDR1 is MNHEY and CDR2 SVGAGI. The CDR3 is 16 amino acids. The CDR3 is CASSSYPRTGRDGYTF. Written as DNA, the CDR3 is TGTGCCAGCAGTTCATACCCCCGGACAGGGCGGGACGGCTACACCTTC.

The chain has TRBV5-1 and TRBJ2-2, with 7 bases identical to TRBD2. CDR1 SGHRS and CDR2 YFSETQ come from the germline V gene. The CDR3 totals 16 residues. The junction had 7 bases not matched to a gene; V was cut back by 5 bases and J by 0 bases. The CDR3 DNA sequence: TGCGCCAGCAGAAGCGGGACTGCTACGAACACCGGGGAGCTGTTTTTT. It specifies CASRSGTATNTGELFF.

In its sample, this clone was seen a few times. V is TRBV3-1 (or the pseudogene TRBV3-2) and J is TRBJ1-1; D ambiguous. V was cut by 1 base and J by 3 bases, with 9 bases left in between. The CDR3 has 14 amino acids. The germline V gene has CDR1 LGHDT and CDR2 YNNKEL (reference sequence). DNA of the CDR3: TGTGCCAGCAGCCAAGTTACGGGAGACACTGAAGCTTTCTTT. Translation: CASSQVTGDTEAFF.

A note on this clone: One end of the junction is discordant with germline, which a read error may explain. CDR3 in DNA: TGTGCCAGTAGTGCACAGGGGAAGGACTATGCCTACACCTTC. Translating it yields CASSAQGKDYAYTF. The rearrangement joins TRBV19 to TRBJ1-2; 7 nucleotides match TRBD1. Per germline, CDR1 LNHDA and CDR2 SQIVND (reference sequence). This CDR3 is built from 14 residues.

The gene calls are TRBV4-2 and TRBJ2-1; the match to TRBD2 covers 8 bases. V gave up 0 bases and J gave up 2 bases; unmatched junction bases: 3. CDR1 and CDR2 from the germline V gene are LGHNA and YNFKEQ. The CDR3 has 16 amino acids. Written as DNA, the CDR3 is TGTGCCAGCAGCCAAGAGGCGGGAGGCCCCTACAATGAGCAGTTCTTC. Its protein is CASSQEAGGPYNEQFF.

CDR3 region: CAIRASGRAGNYEQYF. CDR3 nucleotide sequence: TGTGCCATCAGGGCTAGCGGGAGGGCCGGGAATTACGAGCAGTACTTC. The chain links TRBV10-3 to TRBJ2-7; 12 bases are a match to TRBD2. Trimming removed 6 bases from V and 4 bases from J; junction bases left unmatched: 10. This CDR3 contains 16 residues. Germline V gives CDR1 ENHRY, CDR2 SYGVKD.

In this sample, this clone turned up once. The chain couples TRBV29-1 to TRBJ2-3, with TRBD1 matching 9 bases. This CDR3 has 15 amino acids. Germline-derived CDR1 and CDR2 are SQVTM and ANQGSEA. The V gene end was trimmed by 5 bases and the J gene end by 0 bases; junction bases not matched to a gene: 6. The CDR3 DNA reads as TGCAGCGTTACAGGGGGCCCCTATAGCACAGATACGCAGTATTTT. This codes for CSVTGGPYSTDTQYF.

There are many counts of this clone. This rearrangement joins TRBV5-1 to TRBJ2-3; D ambiguous. V lost 1 base and J lost 0, with 9 bases in between. In germline, CDR1 is SGHRS, CDR2 YFSETQ. This CDR3 is built from 15 residues. For the CDR3, the DNA is TGCGCCAGCAGCTTGCGCGGAACTAGCACAGATACGCAGTATTTT. Its protein is CASSLRGTSTDTQYF. Combining the CDR3 with reference TRBV5-1 and TRBJ2-3 gives the whole variable domain KAGVTQTPRYLIKTRGQQVTLSCSPISGHRSVSWYQQTPGQGLQFLFEYFSETQRNKGNFPGRFSGRQFSNSRSEMNVSTLELGDSALYLCASSLRGTSTDTQYFGPGTRLTVL.

This chain links TRBV7-3 with TRBJ2-1; maybe TRBD1 (6 bases). This CDR3 contains 15 residues. Trimming shortened V by 1 base and J by 5 bases, and 12 bases separated the two germline ends. CDR1 and CDR2 from the germline V gene are SGHTA and FQGTGA. In nucleotides, the CDR3 is TGTGCCAGCAGCTTAATGGGACACCCTAACAATGAGCAGTTCTTC. Protein: CASSLMGHPNNEQFF.

The genes are TRBV11-3 and TRBJ2-7; the D gene is possibly TRBD2 (5 bases). Per germline, CDR1 SGHNT and CDR2 YENEEA. CDR3 length: 14 amino acids. The V gene lost 2 bases and the J gene lost 4 bases, with 12 bases spanning the gap. The CDR3 DNA is TGTGCCAGCAGCTTAACTGGACTCCCGTACGAGCAGTACTTC. Protein product: CASSLTGLPYEQYF.

Only a few counts were recorded for this clone. The chain couples TRBV7-2 to TRBJ2-3; the D gene is possibly TRBD2 (5 bases). Trimming cost V 6 bases and J 4 bases, with 8 bases left between them. CDR1 SGHTA and CDR2 FQGNSA come from the germline V gene. The CDR3 spans 12 residues. CDR3 sequence: CASSGAADTQYF. CDR3 coding DNA: TGTGCCAGCAGTGGAGCGGCAGATACGCAGTATTTT.

The chain combines TRBV7-8 with TRBJ2-2; weak D call: TRBD1 (6 bases). Deletions cut 4 bases from V and 5 bases from J, with 14 bases between. The CDR3 spans 15 residues. Germline CDR1 reads SGHVS; CDR2 reads FQNEAQ. DNA for the CDR3: TGTGCCAGCAGCTGGTCAGGGGTATTTACCGGGGAGCTGTTTTTT. This translates into CASSWSGVFTGELFF.

V usage is TRBV7-6 and J usage is TRBJ2-1; 7 bases align to TRBD2. V shed 1 base and J 8 bases; nucleotides not matched to a gene: 8. Germline assignment: CDR1 SGHVS and CDR2 FNYEAQ. There are 15 residues in the CDR3. CDR3: CASSLGLGGVDEQFF. The CDR3 coding sequence is TGTGCCAGCAGCTTAGGGCTGGGGGGGGTCGATGAGCAGTTCTTC.

The chain combines TRBV6-2 or TRBV6-3 with TRBJ2-3; 13 positions match TRBD2. Germline CDR1 reads MNHEY; CDR2 reads SVGEGT. Germline trimming cut 4 bases from V and 4 bases from J; bases unmatched to any gene: 8. The CDR3 runs to 17 residues. The CDR3, as DNA: TGTGCCAGCAGTTCTCGACTAGCGGGGGGTTTTGCAGATACGCAGTATTTT. This encodes CASSSRLAGGFADTQYF.

This clone was seen only a few times. This chain uses TRBV19 with TRBJ2-5, with 8 positions matching TRBD2. This CDR3 comprises 15 residues. After removal of 1 base from V and 4 bases from J, the junction contained 5 bases not matched to a gene. The germline CDR1 and CDR2 sequences are LNHDA and SQIVND (reference sequence). The CDR3, as DNA: TGTGCCAGTAGTATAGGGCTAGCGGGCCCAGAGACCCAGTACTTC. Its translation: CASSIGLAGPETQYF.

The V gene is TRBV6-2 or TRBV6-3, the J gene TRBJ2-1, with TRBD2 identical over 9 bases. Germline CDR1 and CDR2: MNHEY and SVGEGT. V lost 1 base, J lost 6 bases, and 16 bases stayed unmatched. The CDR3 runs to 19 residues. CDR3 DNA: TGTGCCAGCAGTTACTTCTCGGAGCCGGTGCGGCGGGAGGGCAATGAGCAGTTCTTC. This codes for CASSYFSEPVRREGNEQFF.

This sequence joins TRBV5-8 and TRBJ2-7; tentatively, D is TRBD2 (5 bases). Trimming stripped 0 bases from V and 4 bases from J, with 8 bases between. CDR3 size: 13 residues. Germline V gene sequence: CDR1 SGHTS, CDR2 YDEGEE. This chain's CDR3 is CASSLVGVYEQYF. The CDR3 DNA is TGTGCCAGCAGCTTGGTGGGAGTTTACGAGCAGTACTTC.

This clone was picked up one time. V gene TRBV2 combines with J gene TRBJ2-3; TRBD2 aligns across 7 bases. The CDR3 contains 16 residues. Germline V gene sequence: CDR1 SNHLY, CDR2 FYNNEI. V lost 3 bases, J lost 1 base, and 7 bases stayed unmatched. In DNA, the CDR3 is TGTGCCAGCAGTGACGTTCGGCTAGCGGGCACAGATACGCAGTATTTT. The encoded protein is CASSDVRLAGTDTQYF.

The chain links TRBV9 to TRBJ2-5; TRBD2 aligns across 8 bases. The CDR3 runs 16 residues. J gave up 4 bases and V 7 bases, and 15 bases lay outside the gene matches. Germline CDR1 SGDLS, CDR2 YYNGEE. This CDR3 reads CASSTSPGSGGETQYF. The CDR3 coding sequence is TGTGCCAGCTCCACTAGCCCTGGGAGCGGGGGAGAGACCCAGTACTTC.

The chain carries TRBV6-5 and TRBJ2-3; possibly TRBD1 for D (5 bases). Germline assignment: CDR1 MNHEY and CDR2 SVGAGI. With 7 bases removed from V and 1 base from J, the gap between germline ends came to 9 bases. This CDR3 is built from 13 residues. The CDR3 coding sequence is TGTGCCAGCAAGAAACAGGGCACAGATACGCAGTATTTT. Translated, it gives CASKKQGTDTQYF.

This chain links TRBV6-2 or TRBV6-3 with TRBJ2-1; TRBD1 might be the D (5 bases). Germline CDR1 MNHEY, CDR2 SVGEGT. V was pared by 2 bases and J by 5 bases, with 16 bases between. This CDR3 contains 16 residues. In nucleotides, the CDR3 is TGTGCCAGCAGTTACCAGAATTTGGACAAGAACAATGAGCAGTTCTTC. Translated: CASSYQNLDKNNEQFF.

J is TRBJ2-3 and V is TRBV11-3; D ambiguous. The CDR3 consists of 13 residues. Per germline, CDR1 SGHNT and CDR2 YENEEA. The germline V and J ends were trimmed by 5 bases and 4 bases, with 10 bases remaining between them. In DNA, the CDR3 is TGTGCCAGCAGCGCAGGCGCCGCAGATACGCAGTATTTT. Protein product: CASSAGAADTQYF.